The present TCR beta chain was sequenced within a study of blood T cell repertoires in COVID-19 (dated by TCRdb to the early 2020s). Turning to the overall study: The collaborator samples originated in the United States, Italy and Spain and spanned the acute and convalescent phases of COVID-19. A de-identified subject ID, COVID-19 status, age in years and sex were almost always included in the sample metadata. The samples were drawn from the first 160 participants of the ongoing ImmuneRACE study and from roughly 1,300 subjects provided by 6 global collaborators. Where HLA class I and class II types were available, the types were taken from metadata supplied by the sample provider, not from assay-based typing. The repertoires were made available in a free public database intended to serve as a resource for research on the immune response to SARS-CoV-2. The dataset comprised deeply sampled blood TCRbeta repertoires from subjects exposed to, actively infected with, or recovered from COVID-19. The prospective study material was composed of cDNA or gDNA derived from T cells, B-cell-depleted T cells, or PBMCs. The research as a whole found: How much clinical and demographic metadata was included differed by source and by participant, and the metadata was provided uncurated.

Compared with germline, V lacks 5 bases and J lacks 6 bases; bases without a gene match: 13. Taken from cysteine to phenylalanine, the CDR3 has 16 residues. Of all the DNA, just the CDR3 is kept, 48 bases in frame from base 1. From a lookup of the germline V gene, CDR1 and CDR2 are SGHNT and YENEEA. About this clone: Which antigen it targets is not known. It has no much larger one-base neighbor in the sample; base qualities were not kept.

One collaborating source in Seattle enrolled patients while the patients were actively infected and followed the patients over time throughout the course of disease. Collaborating institutions collected whole blood in K2EDTA tubes following their own protocols. For TCRbeta analysis, collaborator samples were shipped as frozen whole blood, as isolated PBMCs, or as DNA extracted from either sample type. TCRbeta CDR3 regions were amplified from genomic DNA using the immunoSEQ Assay, a bias-controlled multiplex PCR. The study's own analysis went as follows. The number of nucleated cells in each sample was estimated from the amplification of reference gene primers within the assay. To quantify the absolute abundance of each unique TCRbeta CDR3 rearrangement, sequence reads were collapsed and filtered. For each sample, productive Simpson clonality was calculated as the square root of Simpson's diversity index across productive rearrangements. This immuneACCESS table, as held by TCRdb, lists in-frame sequences with V and J called but not all clones. Of the missing ones, under half trace to an unresolved V gene in checked studies; the others have no known cause. V and J calls and clone size follow that table, whereas D and trimming were derived from the DNA. Within this sample are 300,000 to 350,000 clones, with 87% of them counted one time only. Jointly, the top ten make up roughly a tenth of the sample.

The origin of this receptor is a man younger than 40 with COVID-19, enrolled during active disease. The sequenced sample consisted of peripheral blood. This receptor chain uses TRBV11-3 and TRBJ2-7; TRBD1 matches 10 bases in the middle. The CDR3 loop reads CASSAGGGQGFAEQYF. At the DNA level, the sequence is TGTGCCAGCAGCGCCGGAGGGGGACAGGGGTTCGCCGAGCAGTACTTC.